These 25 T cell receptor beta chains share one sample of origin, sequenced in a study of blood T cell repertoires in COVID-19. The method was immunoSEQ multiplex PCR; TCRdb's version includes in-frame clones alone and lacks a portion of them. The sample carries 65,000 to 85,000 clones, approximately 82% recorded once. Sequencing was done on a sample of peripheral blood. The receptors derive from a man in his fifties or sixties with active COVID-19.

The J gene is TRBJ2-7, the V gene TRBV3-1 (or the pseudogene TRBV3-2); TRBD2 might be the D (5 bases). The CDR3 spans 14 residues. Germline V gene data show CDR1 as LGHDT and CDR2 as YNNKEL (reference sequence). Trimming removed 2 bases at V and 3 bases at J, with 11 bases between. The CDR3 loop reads CASSQLEGYYEQYF. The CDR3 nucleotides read TGTGCCAGCAGCCAACTAGAGGGCTACTACGAGCAGTACTTC.

Here the CDR3 reads CASSLVVLPYEQYF. The CDR3 DNA reads as TGCGCCAGCAGCTTGGTGGTCCTACCCTACGAGCAGTACTTC. The chain recombines TRBV5-1 with TRBJ2-7; D is unclear. V dropped 0 bases and J dropped 2 bases, with 9 bases sitting between them. The CDR3 runs to 14 residues. Per germline, CDR1 SGHRS and CDR2 YFSETQ. The variable domain in full, completed from reference TRBV5-1 and TRBJ2-7, reads KAGVTQTPRYLIKTRGQQVTLSCSPISGHRSVSWYQQTPGQGLQFLFEYFSETQRNKGNFPGRFSGRQFSNSRSEMNVSTLELGDSALYLCASSLVVLPYEQYFGPGTRLTVT.

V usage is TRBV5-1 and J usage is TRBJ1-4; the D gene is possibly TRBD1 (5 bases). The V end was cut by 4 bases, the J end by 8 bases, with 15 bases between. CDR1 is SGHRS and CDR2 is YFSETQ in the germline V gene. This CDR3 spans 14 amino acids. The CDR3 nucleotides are TGCGCCAGCAGCGACCCTCGGGGGAGAGAAAAACTGTTTTTT. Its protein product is CASSDPRGREKLFF.

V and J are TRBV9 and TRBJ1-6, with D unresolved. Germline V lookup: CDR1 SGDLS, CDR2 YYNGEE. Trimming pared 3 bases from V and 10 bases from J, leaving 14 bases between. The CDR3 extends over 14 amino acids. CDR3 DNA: TGTGCCAGCAGCGCGTCCGGGGTAGGGTCACCCCTCCACTTT. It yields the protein CASSASGVGSPLHF.

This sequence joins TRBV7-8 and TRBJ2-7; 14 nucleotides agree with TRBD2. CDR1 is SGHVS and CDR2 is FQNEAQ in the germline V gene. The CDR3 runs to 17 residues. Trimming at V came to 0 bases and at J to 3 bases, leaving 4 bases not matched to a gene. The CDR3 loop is CASSLAIGLAGGYEQYF. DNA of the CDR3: TGTGCCAGCAGCTTAGCGATCGGACTAGCGGGGGGCTACGAGCAGTACTTC. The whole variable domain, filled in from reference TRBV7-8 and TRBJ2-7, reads GAGVSQSPRYKVAKRGQDVALRCDPISGHVSLFWYQQALGQGPEFLTYFQNEAQLDKSGLPSDRFFAERPEGSVSTLKIQRTQQEDSAVYLCASSLAIGLAGGYEQYFGPGTRLTVT.

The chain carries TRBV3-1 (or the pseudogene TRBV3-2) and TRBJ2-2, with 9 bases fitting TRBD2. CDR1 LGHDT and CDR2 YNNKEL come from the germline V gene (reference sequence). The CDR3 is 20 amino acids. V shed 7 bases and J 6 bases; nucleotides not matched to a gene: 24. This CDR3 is CASTLNVGGGTSSRPGELFF. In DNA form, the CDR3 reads TGTGCCAGCACCCTAAATGTGGGAGGCGGGACTAGCAGTCGGCCCGGGGAGCTGTTTTTT.

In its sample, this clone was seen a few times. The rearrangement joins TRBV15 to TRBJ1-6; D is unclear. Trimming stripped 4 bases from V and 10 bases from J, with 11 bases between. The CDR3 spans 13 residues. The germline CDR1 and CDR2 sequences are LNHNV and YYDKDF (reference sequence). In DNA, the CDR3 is TGTGCCACCAGCAAAGGGAGAAACTCACCCCTCCACTTT. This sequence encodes CATSKGRNSPLHF.

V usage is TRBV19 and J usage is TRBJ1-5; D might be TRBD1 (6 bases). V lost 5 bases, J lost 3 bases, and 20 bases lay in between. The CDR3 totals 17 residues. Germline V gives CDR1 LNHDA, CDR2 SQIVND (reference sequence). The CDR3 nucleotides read TGTGCCAGTAGTCCCCCGCCGACAGGAGCGGACAATCAGCCCCAGCATTTT. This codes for CASSPPPTGADNQPQHF.

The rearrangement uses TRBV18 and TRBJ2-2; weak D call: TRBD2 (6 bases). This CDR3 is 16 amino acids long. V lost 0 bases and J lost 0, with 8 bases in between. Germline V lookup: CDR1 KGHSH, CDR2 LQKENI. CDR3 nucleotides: TGTGCCAGCTCACCACCCCGGGGGTCGAACACCGGGGAGCTGTTTTTT. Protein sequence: CASSPPRGSNTGELFF.

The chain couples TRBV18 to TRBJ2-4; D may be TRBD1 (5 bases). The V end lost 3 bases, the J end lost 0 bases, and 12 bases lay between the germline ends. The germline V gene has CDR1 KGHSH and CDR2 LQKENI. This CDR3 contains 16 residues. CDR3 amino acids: CASSPTVLIAKNIQYF. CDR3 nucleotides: TGTGCCAGCTCACCGACAGTTCTTATAGCCAAAAACATTCAGTACTTC.

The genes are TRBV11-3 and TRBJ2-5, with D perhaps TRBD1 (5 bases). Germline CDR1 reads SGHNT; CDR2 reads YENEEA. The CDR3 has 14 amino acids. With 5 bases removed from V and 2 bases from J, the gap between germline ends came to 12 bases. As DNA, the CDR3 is TGTGCCAGCAGCCTGGGTTACAGGCAAGAGACCCAGTACTTC. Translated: CASSLGYRQETQYF.

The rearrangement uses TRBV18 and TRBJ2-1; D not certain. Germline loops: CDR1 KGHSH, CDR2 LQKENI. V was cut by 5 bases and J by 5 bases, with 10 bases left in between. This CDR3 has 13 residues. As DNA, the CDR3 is TGTGCCAGCTCAGTGCCGGTTAACAATGAGCAGTTCTTC. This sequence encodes CASSVPVNNEQFF.

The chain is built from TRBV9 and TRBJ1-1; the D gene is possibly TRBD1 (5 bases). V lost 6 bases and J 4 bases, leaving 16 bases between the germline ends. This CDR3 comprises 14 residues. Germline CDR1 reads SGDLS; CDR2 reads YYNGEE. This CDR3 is CASTAGLGGTEAFF. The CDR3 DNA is TGTGCCAGCACCGCAGGGTTGGGCGGCACTGAAGCTTTCTTT.

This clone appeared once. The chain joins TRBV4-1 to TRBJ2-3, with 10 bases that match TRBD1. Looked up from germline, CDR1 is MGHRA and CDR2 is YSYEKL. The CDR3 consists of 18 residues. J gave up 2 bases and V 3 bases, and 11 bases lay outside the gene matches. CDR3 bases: TGCGCCAGCAGCCACACGGAAACCGGGACAGGGGACACAGATACGCAGTATTTT. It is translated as CASSHTETGTGDTDTQYF.

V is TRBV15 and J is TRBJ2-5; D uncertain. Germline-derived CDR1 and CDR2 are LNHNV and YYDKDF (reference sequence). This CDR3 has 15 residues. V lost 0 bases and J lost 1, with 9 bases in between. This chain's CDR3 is CATSRDQAAQETQYF. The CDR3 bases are TGTGCCACCAGCAGAGATCAGGCAGCCCAAGAGACCCAGTACTTC.

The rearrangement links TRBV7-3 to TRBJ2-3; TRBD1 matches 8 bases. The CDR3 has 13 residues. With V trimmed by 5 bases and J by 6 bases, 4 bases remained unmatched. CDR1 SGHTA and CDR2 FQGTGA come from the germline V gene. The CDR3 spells CASSGQGGDTQYF. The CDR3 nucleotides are TGTGCCAGCAGCGGACAGGGTGGGGATACGCAGTATTTT.

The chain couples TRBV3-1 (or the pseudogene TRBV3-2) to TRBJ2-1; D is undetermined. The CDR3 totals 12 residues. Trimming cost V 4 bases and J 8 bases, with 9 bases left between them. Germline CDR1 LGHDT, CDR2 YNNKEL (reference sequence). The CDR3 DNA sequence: TGTGCCAGCAGCCCTTTGTCGGATGAGCAGTTCTTC. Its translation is CASSPLSDEQFF.

For the CDR3, the DNA is TGTGCCTGGACCAAGAGTAAGGGGTATGGCTCCTACGAGCAGTACTTC. It is translated as CAWTKSKGYGSYEQYF. The chain couples TRBV30 to TRBJ2-7; weak D call: TRBD1 (5 bases). The V end lost 4 bases, the J end lost 0 bases, and 19 bases lay between the germline ends. Germline values: CDR1 GTSNPN, CDR2 SVGIG (reference sequence). The CDR3 is 16 residues long. Based on the CDR3 plus reference TRBV30 and TRBJ2-7, the full variable domain is SQTIHQWPATLVQPVGSPLSLECTVEGTSNPNLYWYRQAAGRGLQLLFYSVGIGQISSEVPQNLSASRPQDRQFILSSKKLLLSDSGFYLCAWTKSKGYGSYEQYFGPGTRLTVT.

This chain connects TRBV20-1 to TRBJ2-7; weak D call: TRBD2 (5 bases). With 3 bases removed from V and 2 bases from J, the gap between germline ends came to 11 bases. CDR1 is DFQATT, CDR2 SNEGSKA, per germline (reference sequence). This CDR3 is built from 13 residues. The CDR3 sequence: CSASKRDPYEQYF. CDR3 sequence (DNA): TGCAGTGCTAGTAAGAGGGATCCCTACGAGCAGTACTTC.

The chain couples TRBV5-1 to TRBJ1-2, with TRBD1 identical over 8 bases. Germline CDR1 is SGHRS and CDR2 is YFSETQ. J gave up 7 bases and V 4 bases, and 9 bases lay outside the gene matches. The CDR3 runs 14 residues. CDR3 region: CASSPPDREVGYTF. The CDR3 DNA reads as TGCGCCAGCAGCCCGCCGGACAGGGAAGTTGGCTACACCTTC.

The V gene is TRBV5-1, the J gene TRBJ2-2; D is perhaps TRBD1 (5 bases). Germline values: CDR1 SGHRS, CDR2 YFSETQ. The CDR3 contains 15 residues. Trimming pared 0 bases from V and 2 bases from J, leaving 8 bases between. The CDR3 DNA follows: TGCGCCAGCAGCTTGGCAGGGCAAAACACCGGGGAGCTGTTTTTT. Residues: CASSLAGQNTGELFF. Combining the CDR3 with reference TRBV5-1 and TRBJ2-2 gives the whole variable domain KAGVTQTPRYLIKTRGQQVTLSCSPISGHRSVSWYQQTPGQGLQFLFEYFSETQRNKGNFPGRFSGRQFSNSRSEMNVSTLELGDSALYLCASSLAGQNTGELFFGEGSRLTVL.

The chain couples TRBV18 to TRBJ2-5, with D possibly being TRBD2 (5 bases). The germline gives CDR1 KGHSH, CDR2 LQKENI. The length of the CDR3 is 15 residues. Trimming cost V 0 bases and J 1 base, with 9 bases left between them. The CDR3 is CASSPPAGVQETQYF. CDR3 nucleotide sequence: TGTGCCAGCTCACCACCGGCCGGGGTCCAAGAGACCCAGTACTTC.

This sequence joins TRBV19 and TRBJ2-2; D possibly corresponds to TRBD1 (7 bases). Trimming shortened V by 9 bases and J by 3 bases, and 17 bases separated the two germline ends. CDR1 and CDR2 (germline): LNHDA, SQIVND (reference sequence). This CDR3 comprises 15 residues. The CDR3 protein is CASQEGARYTGELFF. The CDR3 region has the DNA TGTGCCAGCCAGGAGGGGGCGAGGTACACCGGGGAGCTGTTTTTT.

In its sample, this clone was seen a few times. The CDR3 here is CASNGPGEQPQHF. In DNA, the CDR3 is TGTGCCAGCAATGGGCCGGGGGAACAGCCCCAGCATTTT. The V gene is TRBV7-9, the J gene TRBJ1-5; perhaps TRBD1 as D (5 bases). The V end lost 7 bases, the J end lost 7 bases, and 14 bases lay between the germline ends. The CDR3 extends over 13 amino acids. CDR1 and CDR2 (germline): SEHNR, FQNEAQ (reference sequence).

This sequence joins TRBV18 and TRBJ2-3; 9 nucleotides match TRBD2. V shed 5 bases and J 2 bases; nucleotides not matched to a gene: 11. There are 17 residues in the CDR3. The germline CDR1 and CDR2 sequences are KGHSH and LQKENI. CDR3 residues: CASSEALAGFSTDTQYF. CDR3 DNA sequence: TGTGCCAGCTCAGAGGCTCTAGCGGGGTTTTCCACAGATACGCAGTATTTT.